This is a list of T cell receptor beta chains from one sample in a study of T cells after posttransplantation cyclophosphamide. Assay: immunoSEQ multiplex PCR; the TCRdb copy retains only in-frame clones and omits some. The sample carries tens of thousands of clones, around 90% recorded once. The material was PBMCs, obtained after an allogeneic stem cell transplant with a calcineurin inhibitor and methotrexate. Source of these receptors: a female patient in her fifties or sixties who received an allogeneic stem cell transplant from an unrelated donor, was CMV-positive, and had chronic GVHD only. The T cells may come from the graft donor. Both conserved end residues are part of each CDR3. Fields, in order: V gene, J gene, clone size, D gene, CDR3 protein, CDR3 DNA. The D gene is left open where the match is weak. Rows may omit the clone size; those that give it use once, few, many or a size class.

>TRBV27|TRBJ2-1|NA|NA
CASSYSGPNEQFF
TGTGCCAGCAGTTATAGCGGACCCAATGAGCAGTTCTTC
>TRBV15|TRBJ1-6|once|TRBD1
CATSMGQNNSPLHF
TGTGCCACCAGCATGGGACAGAATAATTCACCCCTCCACTTT
>TRBV29-1|TRBJ1-2|NA|TRBD1
CSVEPNTGGSGYTF
TGCAGCGTTGAGCCGAACACAGGGGGCAGTGGCTACACCTTC
>TRBV27|TRBJ2-4|NA|TRBD2
CASSGPGLLNIQYF
TGTGCCAGCAGCGGGCCGGGACTATTAAACATTCAGTACTTC
>TRBV19|TRBJ2-7|NA|NA
CASSAQTGSYEQYF
TGTGCCAGTAGTGCCCAGACGGGCTCCTACGAGCAGTACTTC
>TRBV7-2|TRBJ2-7|NA|TRBD1
CASSRRQGDFSYEQYF
TGTGCCAGCAGCAGAAGACAGGGGGACTTCTCCTACGAGCAGTACTTC
>TRBV7-9|TRBJ2-5|NA|NA
CASSPILGETQYF
TGTGCCAGCAGCCCCATACTAGGAGAGACCCAGTACTTC
>TRBV28|TRBJ1-4|NA|NA
CASSLSGGAEKLFF
TGTGCCAGCAGTTTATCGGGGGGGGCTGAAAAACTGTTTTTT
>TRBV28|TRBJ2-5|NA|TRBD2
CASSPGTSGRASETQYF
TGTGCCAGCAGTCCGGGGACTAGCGGGAGGGCCAGCGAGACCCAGTACTTC
>TRBV9|TRBJ2-7|NA|TRBD2
CASSVARLAEPYEQYF
TGTGCCAGCAGCGTCGCGCGACTAGCGGAGCCCTACGAGCAGTACTTC
>TRBV6-6|TRBJ2-7|once|NA
CASSPRGGGPYEQYF
TGTGCCAGCAGTCCGCGAGGGGGAGGGCCCTACGAGCAGTACTTC
>TRBV9|TRBJ2-1|NA|TRBD2
CASSAQRGLAGVYEQFF
TGTGCCAGCAGCGCACAGCGAGGGCTAGCGGGAGTTTATGAGCAGTTCTTC
>TRBV7-9|TRBJ1-1|few|NA
CASTLLRRNTEAFF
TGTGCCAGCACCCTATTGCGTAGGAACACTGAAGCTTTCTTT
>TRBV7-8|TRBJ2-7|NA|TRBD2
CASSLGGGNSYEQYF
TGTGCCAGCAGCCTCGGCGGGGGGAACTCCTACGAGCAGTACTTC
>TRBV5-4|TRBJ1-1|NA|NA
CASSPLDRNTEAFF
TGTGCCAGCAGCCCTCTAGACAGGAACACTGAAGCTTTCTTT
>TRBV19|TRBJ1-2|NA|NA
CASSIETASNYGYTF
TGTGCCAGTAGTATAGAGACAGCCTCTAACTATGGCTACACCTTC
>TRBV28|TRBJ2-7|NA|NA
CASSLQNEQYF
TGTGCCAGCAGTTTACAAAACGAGCAGTACTTC
>TRBV27|TRBJ2-1|NA|TRBD2
CASSFGGSSYNEQFF
TGTGCCAGCAGTTTTGGCGGGAGCTCCTACAATGAGCAGTTCTTC
>TRBV18|TRBJ2-5|once|NA
CASSPTLASAETQYF
TGTGCCAGCTCACCAACTCTAGCCAGCGCGGAGACCCAGTACTTC
>TRBV28|TRBJ2-3|NA|NA
CASSSSGDTQYF
TGTGCCAGCAGTTCCAGCGGAGATACGCAGTATTTT
>TRBV9|TRBJ2-7|NA|TRBD1
CASSPGTGVYEQYF
TGTGCCAGCAGCCCGGGGACAGGTGTCTACGAGCAGTACTTC
>TRBV7-9|TRBJ2-7|NA|NA
CASSLDNTYEQYF
TGTGCCAGCAGCTTAGACAATACCTACGAGCAGTACTTC
>TRBV28|TRBJ2-7|NA|TRBD1
CASSYGRWGQAYEQYF
TGTGCCAGCAGTTACGGGAGATGGGGACAGGCCTACGAGCAGTACTTC
>TRBV9|TRBJ2-2|NA|NA
CASPGPSGELFF
TGTGCCAGCCCTGGCCCCAGCGGGGAGCTGTTTTTT
>TRBV10-3|TRBJ2-7|NA|TRBD2
CAIRGPTSGSYEQYF
TGTGCCATCAGGGGACCTACTAGCGGGAGCTACGAGCAGTACTTC
>TRBV28|TRBJ1-5|NA|NA
CASSIPEFKPQHF
TGTGCCAGCAGTATTCCGGAGTTCAAGCCCCAGCATTTT
>TRBV5-1|TRBJ2-5|NA|TRBD1
CASRPRDRKQTQYF
TGCGCCAGCAGGCCTCGGGACAGAAAGCAGACCCAGTACTTC
>TRBV28|TRBJ1-3|NA|NA
CASSSPGGSGNTIYF
TGTGCCAGCTCGTCGCCCGGGGGCTCTGGAAACACCATATATTTT
>TRBV28|TRBJ2-2|NA|NA
CASSPMIAKVETNTGELFF
TGTGCCAGCAGCCCGATGATAGCGAAAGTCGAAACGAACACCGGGGAGCTGTTTTTT
>TRBV5-1|TRBJ2-7|NA|NA
CASSLGRLFEQYF
TGCGCCAGCAGCTTGGGGCGACTCTTCGAGCAGTACTTC
>TRBV5-6|TRBJ2-7|NA|TRBD1
CASSLDAIWGQGDYEQYF
TGTGCCAGCAGCTTGGATGCCATTTGGGGACAGGGGGACTACGAGCAGTACTTC
>TRBV28|TRBJ2-7|NA|TRBD2
CASSSPGGTYEQYF
TGTGCCAGCAGCTCGCCGGGGGGTACCTACGAGCAGTACTTC
>TRBV7-2|TRBJ2-7|NA|TRBD2
CASSFSAGVPTEQYF
TGTGCCAGCAGCTTCTCTGCGGGGGTACCTACCGAGCAGTACTTC